One sample yielded the 5 T cell receptor beta chains listed below, sequenced in a study of blood T cell repertoires in COVID-19. This table comes from immunoSEQ multiplex PCR, and its TCRdb copy is limited to in-frame clones, with some not included. Of some 150,000 clones in the sample, over 80% were seen once. The sequencing sample was made of peripheral blood. Source of these receptors: a woman aged 50 to 65 with acute or convalescent COVID-19.

This sequence joins TRBV7-9 and TRBJ1-2; perhaps TRBD1 as D (5 bases). The germline V and J ends were trimmed by 1 base and 1 base, with 10 bases remaining between them. Germline values: CDR1 SEHNR, CDR2 FQNEAQ (reference sequence). CDR3 length: 15 amino acids. The CDR3 loop is CASSLGGEINYGYTF. In DNA form, the CDR3 reads TGTGCCAGCAGCTTAGGGGGGGAGATTAACTATGGCTACACCTTC. The variable domain in full, with the rest retrieved from reference TRBV7-9 and TRBJ1-2, is DTGVSQNPRHKITKRGQNVTFRCDPISEHNRLYWYRQTLGQGPEFLTYFQNEAQLEKSRLLSDRFSAERPKGSFSTLEIQRTEQGDSAMYLCASSLGGEINYGYTFGSGTRLTVV.

The J gene is TRBJ2-1, the V gene TRBV24-1; 11 bases are shared with TRBD1. The CDR3 sequence is 16 residues long. V lost 4 bases to trimming and J lost 2 bases; unmatched junction nucleotides: 3. Germline-derived CDR1 and CDR2 are KGHDR and SFDVKD. The CDR3 bases are TGTGCCACCAGTGACCCGGGACAGGGGGCCTACAATGAGCAGTTCTTC. This translates into CATSDPGQGAYNEQFF.

The gene calls are TRBV7-7 and TRBJ2-7; 7 bases map to TRBD2. The V segment lost 5 bases and the J segment 0 bases; nucleotides outside the gene matches: 10. In germline, CDR1 is SSHAT, CDR2 FNYEAQ (reference sequence). The CDR3 length is 16 residues. CDR3 DNA sequence: TGTGCCAGCAGCCCCTCCGGGCTAGCGGCCTCCTACGAGCAGTACTTC. This translates into CASSPSGLAASYEQYF.

The J gene is TRBJ1-1, the V gene TRBV11-1; D ambiguous. CDR1 and CDR2 from the germline V gene are SGHAT and FQDESV (reference sequence). The CDR3 length is 14 residues. V was trimmed by 3 bases and J by 0 bases, leaving 8 bases between them. CDR3 nucleotide sequence: TGTGCCAGCAGCTTGGCCGGGGTGAACACTGAAGCTTTCTTT. Encoded protein: CASSLAGVNTEAFF.

The V gene is TRBV25-1, the J gene TRBJ1-3; D remains unclear. Trimming stripped 5 bases from V and 8 bases from J, with 10 bases between. The V gene's germline CDR1 is MGHDK and CDR2 SYGVNS. The CDR3 is made up of 12 amino acids. The CDR3 loop reads CASSHLFDTIYF. The CDR3 nucleotides are TGTGCCAGCAGTCACTTATTTGACACCATATATTTT.